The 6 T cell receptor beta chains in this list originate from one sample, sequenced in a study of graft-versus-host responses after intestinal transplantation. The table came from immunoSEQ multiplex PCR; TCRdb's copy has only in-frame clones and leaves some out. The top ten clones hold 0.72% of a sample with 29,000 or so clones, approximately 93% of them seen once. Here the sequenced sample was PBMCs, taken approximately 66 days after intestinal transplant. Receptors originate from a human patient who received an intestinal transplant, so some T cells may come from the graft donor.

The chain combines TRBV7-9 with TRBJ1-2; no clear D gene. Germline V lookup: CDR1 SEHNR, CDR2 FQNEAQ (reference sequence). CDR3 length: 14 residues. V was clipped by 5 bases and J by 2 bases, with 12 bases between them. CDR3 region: CASSGYTENYGYTF. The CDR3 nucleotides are TGTGCCAGCAGCGGTTATACAGAGAACTATGGCTACACCTTC.

Here the CDR3 DNA reads TGCGCCAGCAGCGGAGAGCGGTACTTC. Residues: CASSGERYF. The genes are TRBV5-1 and TRBJ2-5; D is uncertain. The CDR3 covers 9 residues. Germline values: CDR1 SGHRS, CDR2 YFSETQ. Trimming left V 4 bases short and J 13 bases short, with 8 bases between. Drawing the rest from reference TRBV5-1 and TRBJ2-5, the complete variable domain is KAGVTQTPRYLIKTRGQQVTLSCSPISGHRSVSWYQQTPGQGLQFLFEYFSETQRNKGNFPGRFSGRQFSNSRSEMNVSTLELGDSALYLCASSGERYFGPGTRLLVL.

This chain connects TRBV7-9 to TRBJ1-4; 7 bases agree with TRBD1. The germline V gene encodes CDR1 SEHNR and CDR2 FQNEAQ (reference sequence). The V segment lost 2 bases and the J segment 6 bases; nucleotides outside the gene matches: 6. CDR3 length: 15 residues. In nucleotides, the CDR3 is TGTGCCAGCAGCTTATTGGAGGGGGCGGATGAAAAACTGTTTTTT. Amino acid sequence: CASSLLEGADEKLFF.

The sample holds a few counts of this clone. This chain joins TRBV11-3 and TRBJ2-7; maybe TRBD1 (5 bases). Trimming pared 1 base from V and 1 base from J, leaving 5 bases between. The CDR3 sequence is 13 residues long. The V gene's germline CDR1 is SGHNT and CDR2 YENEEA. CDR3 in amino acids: CASSLGTSYEQYF. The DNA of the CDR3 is TGTGCCAGCAGCTTAGGGACATCCTACGAGCAGTACTTC.

CDR3 nucleotide sequence: TGTGCCAGCAGTGCTGTGAGCTCCTACAATGAGCAGTTCTTC. The encoded protein is CASSAVSSYNEQFF. This chain connects TRBV2 to TRBJ2-1; unclear D gene. The ends were cut back, 4 bases at V and 0 bases at J, with 7 bases in the middle. The CDR3 has 14 amino acids. Per the germline V gene, CDR1 is SNHLY and CDR2 is FYNNEI.

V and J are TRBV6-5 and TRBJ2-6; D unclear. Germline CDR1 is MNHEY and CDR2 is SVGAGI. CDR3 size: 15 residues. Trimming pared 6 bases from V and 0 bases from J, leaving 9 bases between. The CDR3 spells CASRSSFSGANVLTF. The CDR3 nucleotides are TGTGCCAGCAGGTCTAGTTTCTCTGGGGCCAACGTCCTGACTTTC.